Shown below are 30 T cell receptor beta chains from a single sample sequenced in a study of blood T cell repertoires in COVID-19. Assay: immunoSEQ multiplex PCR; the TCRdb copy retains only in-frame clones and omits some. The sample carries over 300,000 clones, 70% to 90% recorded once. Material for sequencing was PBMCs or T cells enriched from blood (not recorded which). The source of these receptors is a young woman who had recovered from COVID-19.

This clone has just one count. The CDR3 DNA sequence: TGTGCCAGCAGCCAAGACGGTGATAACTATGGCTACACCTTC. Its translation is CASSQDGDNYGYTF. The chain joins TRBV3-1 (or the pseudogene TRBV3-2) to TRBJ1-2; D not resolved. This CDR3 comprises 14 residues. In germline, CDR1 is LGHDT, CDR2 YNNKEL (reference sequence). V shed 0 bases and J shed 1 base, with 6 bases lying between them.

The CDR3 loop is CAWSPPRSGYTDTQYF. CDR3 nucleotide sequence: TGTGCCTGGAGTCCCCCACGGAGCGGATACACAGATACGCAGTATTTT. The chain employs TRBV30 and TRBJ2-3; the D gene is possibly TRBD2 (5 bases). V gave up 2 bases and J gave up 2 bases, with 17 bases separating them. Germline V lookup: CDR1 GTSNPN, CDR2 SVGIG (reference sequence). CDR3 length: 16 residues.

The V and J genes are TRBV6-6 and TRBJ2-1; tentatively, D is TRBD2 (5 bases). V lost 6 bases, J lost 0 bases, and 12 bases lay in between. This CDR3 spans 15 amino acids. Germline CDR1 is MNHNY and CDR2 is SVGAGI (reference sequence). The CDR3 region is CASSPAGHSYNEQFF. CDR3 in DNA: TGTGCCAGCAGCCCCGCGGGTCACTCCTACAATGAGCAGTTCTTC.

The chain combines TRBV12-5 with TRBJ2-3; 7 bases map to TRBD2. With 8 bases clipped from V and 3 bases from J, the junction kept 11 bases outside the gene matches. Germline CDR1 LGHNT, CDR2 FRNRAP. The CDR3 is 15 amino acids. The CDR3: CASKATTRETDTQYF. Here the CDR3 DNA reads TGTGCTAGTAAGGCCACTACGCGGGAGACAGATACGCAGTATTTT.

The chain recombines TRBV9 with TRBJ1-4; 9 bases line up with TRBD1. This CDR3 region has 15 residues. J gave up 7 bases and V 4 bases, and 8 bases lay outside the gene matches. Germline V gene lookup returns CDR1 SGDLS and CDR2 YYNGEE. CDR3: CASSSRDRVGEKLFF. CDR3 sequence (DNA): TGTGCCAGCAGCTCCCGGGACAGGGTCGGTGAAAAACTGTTTTTT.

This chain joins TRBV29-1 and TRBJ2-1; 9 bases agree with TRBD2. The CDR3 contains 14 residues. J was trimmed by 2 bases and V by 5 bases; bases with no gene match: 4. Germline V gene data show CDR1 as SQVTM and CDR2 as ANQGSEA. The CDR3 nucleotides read TGCAGCGTTCGGTTAGCGGGGGCCTACAATGAGCAGTTCTTC. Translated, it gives CSVRLAGAYNEQFF.

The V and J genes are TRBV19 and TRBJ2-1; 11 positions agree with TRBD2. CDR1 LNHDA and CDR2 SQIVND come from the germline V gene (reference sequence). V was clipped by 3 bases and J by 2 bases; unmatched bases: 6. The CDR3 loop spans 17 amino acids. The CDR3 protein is CASSILASGRPYNEQFF. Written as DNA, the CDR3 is TGTGCCAGTAGTATTTTGGCTAGCGGGAGGCCCTACAATGAGCAGTTCTTC.

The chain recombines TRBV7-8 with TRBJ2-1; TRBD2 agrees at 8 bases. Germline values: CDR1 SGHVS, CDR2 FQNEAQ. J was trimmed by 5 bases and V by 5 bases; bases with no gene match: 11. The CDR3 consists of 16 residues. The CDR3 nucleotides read TGTGCCAGCAGCCTACCACGGGAGGGCACCCACAATGAGCAGTTCTTC. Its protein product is CASSLPREGTHNEQFF.

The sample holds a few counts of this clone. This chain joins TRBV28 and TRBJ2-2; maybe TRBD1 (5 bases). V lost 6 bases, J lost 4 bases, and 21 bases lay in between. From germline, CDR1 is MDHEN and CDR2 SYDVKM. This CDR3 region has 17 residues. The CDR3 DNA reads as TGTGCCAGCAGACCCCCTCTAGGCAGGGTACTCACCGGGGAGCTGTTTTTT. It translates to CASRPPLGRVLTGELFF.

The CDR3 protein is CASSLRQGTDTQYF. The CDR3 DNA reads as TGTGCCAGCAGCCTAAGACAGGGCACAGATACGCAGTATTTT. J is TRBJ2-3 and V is TRBV3-1 (or the pseudogene TRBV3-2), with TRBD1 as a possible D gene (6 bases). CDR1 and CDR2 from the germline V gene are LGHDT and YNNKEL (reference sequence). This CDR3 has 14 amino acids. Trimming stripped 4 bases from V and 1 base from J, with 9 bases between.

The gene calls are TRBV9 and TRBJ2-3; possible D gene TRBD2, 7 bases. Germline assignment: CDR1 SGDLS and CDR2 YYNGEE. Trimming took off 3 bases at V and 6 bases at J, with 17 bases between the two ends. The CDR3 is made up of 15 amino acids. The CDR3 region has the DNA TGTGCCAGCAGCGAAGGGGGAGGGAGCGGGGATACGCAGTATTTT. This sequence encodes CASSEGGGSGDTQYF.

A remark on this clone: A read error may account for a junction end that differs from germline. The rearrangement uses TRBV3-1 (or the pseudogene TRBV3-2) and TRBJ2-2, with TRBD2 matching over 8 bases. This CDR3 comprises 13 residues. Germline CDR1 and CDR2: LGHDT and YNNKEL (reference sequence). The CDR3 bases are TGTGCCAGCAGCCAAGGGACCAGCGGGGGGCTGTTTTTT. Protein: CASSQGTSGGLFF.

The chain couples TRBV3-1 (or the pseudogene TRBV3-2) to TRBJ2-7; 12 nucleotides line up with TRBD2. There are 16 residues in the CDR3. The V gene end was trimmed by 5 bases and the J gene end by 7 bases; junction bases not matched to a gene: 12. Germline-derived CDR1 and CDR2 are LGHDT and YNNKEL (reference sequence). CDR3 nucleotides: TGTGCCAGCAGCACCCGGACTAGCGGGACCGGGGAAGAGCAGTACTTC. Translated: CASSTRTSGTGEEQYF.

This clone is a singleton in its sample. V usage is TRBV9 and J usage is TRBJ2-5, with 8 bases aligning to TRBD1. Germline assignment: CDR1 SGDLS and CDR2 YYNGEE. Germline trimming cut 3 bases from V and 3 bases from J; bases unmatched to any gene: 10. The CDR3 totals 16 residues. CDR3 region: CASSAGAVTGEETQYF. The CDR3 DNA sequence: TGTGCCAGCAGCGCGGGCGCGGTGACAGGGGAAGAGACCCAGTACTTC.

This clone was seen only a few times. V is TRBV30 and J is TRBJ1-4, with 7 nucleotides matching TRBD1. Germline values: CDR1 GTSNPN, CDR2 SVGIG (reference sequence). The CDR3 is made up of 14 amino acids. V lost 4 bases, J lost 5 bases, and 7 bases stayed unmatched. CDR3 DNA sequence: TGTGCCTGGACAGGGGGACACGGGAATGAAAAACTGTTTTTT. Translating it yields CAWTGGHGNEKLFF.

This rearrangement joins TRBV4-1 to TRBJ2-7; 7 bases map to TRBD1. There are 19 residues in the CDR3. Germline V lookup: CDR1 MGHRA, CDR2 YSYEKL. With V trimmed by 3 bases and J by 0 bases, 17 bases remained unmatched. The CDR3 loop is CASSQTLFGDSFTSYEQYF. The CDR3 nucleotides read TGCGCCAGCAGCCAGACCCTCTTCGGGGACAGTTTTACCTCCTACGAGCAGTACTTC.

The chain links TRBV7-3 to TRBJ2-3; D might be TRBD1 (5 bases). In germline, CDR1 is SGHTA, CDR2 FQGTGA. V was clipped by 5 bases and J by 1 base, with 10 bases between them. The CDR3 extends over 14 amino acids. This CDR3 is CASSKIGGTDTQYF. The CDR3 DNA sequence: TGTGCCAGCAGCAAGATAGGGGGCACAGATACGCAGTATTTT.

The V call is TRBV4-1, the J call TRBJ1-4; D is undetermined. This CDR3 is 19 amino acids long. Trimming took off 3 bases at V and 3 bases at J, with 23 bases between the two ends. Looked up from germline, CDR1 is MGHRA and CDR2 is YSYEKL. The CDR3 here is CASSHSTVRDRASNEKLFF. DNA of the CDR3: TGCGCCAGCAGCCATTCAACTGTTCGGGATAGGGCCTCTAATGAAAAACTGTTTTTT.

In nucleotides, the CDR3 is TGTGCCAGCAGTGATGCCAGTGACTATGGCTACACCTTC. It encodes CASSDASDYGYTF. This chain uses TRBV2 with TRBJ1-2; D not resolved. V lost 3 bases, J lost 3 bases, and 8 bases lay in between. Germline V gene sequence: CDR1 SNHLY, CDR2 FYNNEI. The CDR3 has 13 amino acids.

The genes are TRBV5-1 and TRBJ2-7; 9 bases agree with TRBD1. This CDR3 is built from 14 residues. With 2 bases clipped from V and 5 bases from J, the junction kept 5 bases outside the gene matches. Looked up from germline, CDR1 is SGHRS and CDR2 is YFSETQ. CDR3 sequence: CASSFGTGSHEQYF. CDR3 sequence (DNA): TGCGCCAGCAGCTTCGGGACAGGGTCCCACGAGCAGTACTTC. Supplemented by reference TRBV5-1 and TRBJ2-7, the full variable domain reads KAGVTQTPRYLIKTRGQQVTLSCSPISGHRSVSWYQQTPGQGLQFLFEYFSETQRNKGNFPGRFSGRQFSNSRSEMNVSTLELGDSALYLCASSFGTGSHEQYFGPGTRLTVT.

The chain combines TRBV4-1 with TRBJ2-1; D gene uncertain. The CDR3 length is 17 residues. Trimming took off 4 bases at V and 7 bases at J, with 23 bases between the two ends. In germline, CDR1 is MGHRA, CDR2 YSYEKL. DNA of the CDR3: TGCGCCAGCAGCCGCCTAATAACCCCACGGAGTAGTAATGAGCAGTTCTTC. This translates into CASSRLITPRSSNEQFF.

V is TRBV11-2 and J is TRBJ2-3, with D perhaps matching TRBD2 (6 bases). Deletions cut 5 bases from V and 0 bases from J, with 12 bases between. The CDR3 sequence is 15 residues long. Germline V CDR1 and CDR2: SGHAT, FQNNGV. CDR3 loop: CASSPEGTSTDTQYF. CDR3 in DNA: TGTGCCAGCAGCCCCGAAGGGACTAGCACAGATACGCAGTATTTT.

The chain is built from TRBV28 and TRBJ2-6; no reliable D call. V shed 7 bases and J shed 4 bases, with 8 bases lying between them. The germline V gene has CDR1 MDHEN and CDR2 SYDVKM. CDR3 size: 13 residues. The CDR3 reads CASTFPGANVLTF. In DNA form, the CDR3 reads TGTGCCAGCACCTTTCCCGGGGCCAACGTCCTGACTTTC.

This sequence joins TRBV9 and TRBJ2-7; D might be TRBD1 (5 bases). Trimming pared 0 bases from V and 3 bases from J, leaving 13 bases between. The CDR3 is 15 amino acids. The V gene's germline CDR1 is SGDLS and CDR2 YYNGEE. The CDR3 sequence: CASSVAPRADYEQYF. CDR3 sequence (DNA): TGTGCCAGCAGCGTAGCTCCCAGGGCAGACTACGAGCAGTACTTC.

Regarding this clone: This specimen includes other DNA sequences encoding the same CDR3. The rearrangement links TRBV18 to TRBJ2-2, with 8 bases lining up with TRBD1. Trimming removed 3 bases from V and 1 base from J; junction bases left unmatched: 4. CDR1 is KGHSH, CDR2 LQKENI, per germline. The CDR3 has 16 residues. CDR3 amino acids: CASSPRTGRNTGELFF. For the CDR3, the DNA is TGTGCCAGCTCACCGAGGACAGGGAGGAACACCGGGGAGCTGTTTTTT.

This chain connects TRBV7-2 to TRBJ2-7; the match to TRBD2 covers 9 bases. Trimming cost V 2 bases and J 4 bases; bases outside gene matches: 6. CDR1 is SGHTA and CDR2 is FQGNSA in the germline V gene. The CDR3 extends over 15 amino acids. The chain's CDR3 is CASSLWRGGIYEQYF. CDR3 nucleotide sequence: TGTGCCAGCAGCTTATGGCGGGGGGGCATTTACGAGCAGTACTTC.

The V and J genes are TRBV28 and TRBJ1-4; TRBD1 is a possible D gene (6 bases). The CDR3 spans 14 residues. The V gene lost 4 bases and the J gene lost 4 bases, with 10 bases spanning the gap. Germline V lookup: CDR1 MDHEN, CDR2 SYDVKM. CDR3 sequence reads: CASSSGAVNEKLFF. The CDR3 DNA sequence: TGTGCCAGCAGTTCAGGGGCCGTTAATGAAAAACTGTTTTTT.

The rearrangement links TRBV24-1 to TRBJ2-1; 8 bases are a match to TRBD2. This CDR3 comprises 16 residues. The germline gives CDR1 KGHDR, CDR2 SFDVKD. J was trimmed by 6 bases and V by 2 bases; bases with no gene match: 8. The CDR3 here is CATSDSSGGALNEQFF. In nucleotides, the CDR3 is TGTGCCACCAGTGATTCGTCCGGGGGGGCTCTCAATGAGCAGTTCTTC.

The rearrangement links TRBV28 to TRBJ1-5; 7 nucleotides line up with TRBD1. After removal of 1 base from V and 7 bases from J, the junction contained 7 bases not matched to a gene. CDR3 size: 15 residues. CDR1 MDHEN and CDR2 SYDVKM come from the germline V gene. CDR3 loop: CASSLSETGRQPQHF. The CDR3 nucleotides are TGTGCCAGCAGTTTATCGGAGACAGGGAGGCAGCCCCAGCATTTT.

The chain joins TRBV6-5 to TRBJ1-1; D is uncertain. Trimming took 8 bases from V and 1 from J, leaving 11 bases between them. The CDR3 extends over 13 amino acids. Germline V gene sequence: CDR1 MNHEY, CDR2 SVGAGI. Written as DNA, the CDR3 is TGTGCCAGCGGGGAGACACCGAACACTGAAGCTTTCTTT. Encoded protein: CASGETPNTEAFF.